This entry lists 9 T cell receptor beta chains sequenced from one sample in a study of monozygotic twins with inflammatory bowel disease. With the 5' RACE reads reprocessed, TCRdb shows one record per CDR3 protein and no DNA. This sample's table reports 150,000 to 200,000 distinct CDR3 sequences. Material for sequencing was blood. All receptors derive from a human donor with ulcerative colitis or Crohn's disease, or a healthy co-twin of an affected twin (not recorded which).

The chain has TRBV29-1 and TRBJ1-1; TCRdb lists TRBD1, though no DNA is available to test this call. Germline CDR1 is SQVTM and CDR2 is ANQGSEA. This CDR3 has 17 amino acids. The CDR3 protein is CSVEGRVRGDWDTEAFF.

The gene calls are TRBV14 and TRBJ1-4; there is no DNA to check the TCRdb D call of TRBD1. The CDR3 is made up of 15 amino acids. In germline, CDR1 is SGHDN, CDR2 FVKESK. Here the CDR3 reads CASSHSTGSGEKLFF.

The chain has TRBV28 and TRBJ2-7; there is no DNA to check the TCRdb D call of TRBD1. The CDR3 consists of 13 residues. The germline V gene has CDR1 MDHEN and CDR2 SYDVKM. The CDR3 loop is CASSGGGLNAQYF.

The rearrangement uses TRBV3-1 and TRBJ1-2. Germline lookup yields CDR1 LGHDT and CDR2 YNNKEL (reference sequence). The CDR3 has 17 residues. CDR3 amino acids: CASSQDPKEGPTYGYTF.

The chain combines TRBV3-1 with TRBJ2-3; TCRdb returns TRBD2, unconfirmable since there is no DNA. Germline-derived CDR1 and CDR2 are LGHDT and YNNKEL (reference sequence). CDR3 length: 17 residues. CDR3 amino acids: CASSRTGTSGPPDTQYF.

The chain joins TRBV5-1 to TRBJ2-7; TCRdb outputs TRBD1, but without DNA this stays unchecked. The CDR3 contains 12 residues. Germline values: CDR1 SGHRS, CDR2 YFSETQ. The CDR3 here is CASSGASYEQYF. Based on the CDR3 plus reference TRBV5-1 and TRBJ2-7, the full variable domain is KAGVTQTPRYLIKTRGQQVTLSCSPISGHRSVSWYQQTPGQGLQFLFEYFSETQRNKGNFPGRFSGRQFSNSRSEMNVSTLELGDSALYLCASSGASYEQYFGPGTRLTVT.

The V gene is TRBV18, the J gene TRBJ1-5. The CDR3 totals 18 residues. From germline, CDR1 is KGHSH and CDR2 LQKENI. CDR3 in amino acids: CASSPARRGTAGNQPQHF.

J is TRBJ2-7 and V is TRBV29-1. In germline, CDR1 is SQVTM, CDR2 ANQGSEA. This CDR3 is 13 amino acids long. CDR3 loop: CSVETLDGDEQYF.

V usage is TRBV5-1 and J usage is TRBJ2-3; no DNA is available, so the TRBD1 call from TCRdb remains unchecked. The CDR3 length is 14 residues. In germline, CDR1 is SGHRS, CDR2 YFSETQ. The CDR3 here is CASSQDRGGDTQYF. The full variable domain, in which reference TRBV5-1 and TRBJ2-3 provide the parts outside the CDR3, is KAGVTQTPRYLIKTRGQQVTLSCSPISGHRSVSWYQQTPGQGLQFLFEYFSETQRNKGNFPGRFSGRQFSNSRSEMNVSTLELGDSALYLCASSQDRGGDTQYFGPGTRLTVL.